This passage covers 11 T cell receptor beta chains from one sample sequenced in a study of blood T cell repertoires in COVID-19. Profiling relied on immunoSEQ multiplex PCR, and the TCRdb table lists in-frame clones only, not all of them. The sample includes about 130,000 clones, roughly 80% seen only once; the top ten take around 10%. Sequencing input: PBMCs or T cells enriched from blood (not recorded which). The receptors here all came from a man in his fifties who had recovered from COVID-19.

The rearrangement links TRBV6-2 or TRBV6-3 to TRBJ1-5; unclear D gene. The ends were cut back, 6 bases at V and 3 bases at J, with 12 bases in the middle. CDR3 length: 14 residues. Per the germline V gene, CDR1 is MNHEY and CDR2 is SVGEGT. CDR3 bases: TGTGCCAGCAGCCGGACTGCCTCCAATCAGCCCCAGCATTTT. It specifies CASSRTASNQPQHF.

The chain recombines TRBV18 with TRBJ1-2, with D possibly matching TRBD1 (6 bases). CDR1 is KGHSH and CDR2 is LQKENI in the germline V gene. The CDR3 has 13 residues. Trimming stripped 6 bases from V and 6 bases from J, with 14 bases between. This chain's CDR3 is CASSQAGANGYTF. The CDR3 bases are TGTGCCAGCTCCCAAGCAGGGGCAAATGGCTACACCTTC.

The J gene is TRBJ1-2, the V gene TRBV10-3; 8 bases match TRBD1. V lost 4 bases, J lost 0 bases, and 4 bases stayed unmatched. Germline-derived CDR1 and CDR2 are ENHRY and SYGVKD. The CDR3 runs to 15 residues. The CDR3 sequence: CAISGGQESNYGYTF. The CDR3 DNA reads TGTGCCATCAGTGGGGGACAGGAATCTAACTATGGCTACACCTTC.

V is TRBV5-1 and J is TRBJ2-2, with unresolved D. The CDR3 totals 14 residues. V lost 0 bases and J lost 1, with 4 bases in between. Looked up from germline, CDR1 is SGHRS and CDR2 is YFSETQ. Here the CDR3 DNA reads TGCGCCAGCAGCTTGGCCCAGAACACCGGGGAGCTGTTTTTT. Its translation is CASSLAQNTGELFF.

This chain's CDR3 is CASSLVGHDTEAFF. DNA of the CDR3: TGTGCCAGCAGCTTAGTGGGGCACGACACTGAAGCTTTCTTT. The chain has TRBV7-3 and TRBJ1-1; D is perhaps TRBD1 (5 bases). V was trimmed by 2 bases and J by 3 bases, leaving 10 bases between them. Germline loops: CDR1 SGHTA, CDR2 FQGTGA. The CDR3 covers 14 residues.

The chain links TRBV6-5 to TRBJ1-3; D unclear. The germline gives CDR1 MNHEY, CDR2 SVGAGI. V was cut by 2 bases and J by 0 bases, with 11 bases left in between. CDR3 size: 16 residues. The CDR3 sequence: CASSYRWRSSGNTIYF. The CDR3 nucleotides read TGTGCCAGCAGTTACAGGTGGAGGAGCTCTGGAAACACCATATATTTT.

The CDR3 loop reads CASSAPGQGNYGYTF. In nucleotides, the CDR3 is TGTGCCAGCAGCGCCCCGGGACAGGGTAACTATGGCTACACCTTC. This chain uses TRBV7-9 with TRBJ1-2, with 9 bases identical to TRBD1. Per the germline V gene, CDR1 is SEHNR and CDR2 is FQNEAQ (reference sequence). V was pared by 5 bases and J by 1 base, with 5 bases of the junction left unmatched. This CDR3 region has 15 residues.

The chain uses TRBV2 and TRBJ1-1; the D gene is possibly TRBD1 (6 bases). V gave up 4 bases and J gave up 1 base, with 10 bases separating them. Per the germline V gene, CDR1 is SNHLY and CDR2 is FYNNEI. CDR3 size: 14 residues. The CDR3 DNA reads as TGTGCCAGCAGTGTAGCAGGGGAGAACACTGAAGCTTTCTTT. It encodes CASSVAGENTEAFF.

The chain combines TRBV13 with TRBJ2-3; possible D gene TRBD2, 7 bases. Trimming stripped 1 base from V and 0 bases from J, with 14 bases between. Germline V gene data show CDR1 as PRHDT and CDR2 as FYEKMQ (reference sequence). CDR3 length: 17 residues. CDR3 nucleotide sequence: TGTGCCAGCAGCTTAGTCTTGAGGGGGGGTAGCACAGATACGCAGTATTTT. Protein product: CASSLVLRGGSTDTQYF. Variable domain in full (rest from reference TRBV13 and TRBJ2-3): AAGVIQSPRHLIKEKRETATLKCYPIPRHDTVYWYQQGPGQDPQFLISFYEKMQSDKGSIPDRFSAQQFSDYHSELNMSSLELGDSALYFCASSLVLRGGSTDTQYFGPGTRLTVL.

The rearrangement joins TRBV10-3 to TRBJ1-4, with D possibly being TRBD1 (6 bases). Looked up from germline, CDR1 is ENHRY and CDR2 is SYGVKD. V was trimmed by 2 bases and J by 4 bases, leaving 14 bases between them. The CDR3 has 16 residues. CDR3 sequence (DNA): TGTGCCATCAGTGAGAGGTGGGCAGGGGTTAATGAAAAACTGTTTTTT. It is translated as CAISERWAGVNEKLFF.

This chain uses TRBV2 with TRBJ2-1; 8 nucleotides line up with TRBD2. The CDR3 is 16 residues long. Germline V CDR1 and CDR2: SNHLY, FYNNEI. The V gene end was trimmed by 2 bases and the J gene end by 8 bases; junction bases not matched to a gene: 11. The CDR3 DNA reads TGTGCCAGCAGTGAAAGGACGGTCTCGCGGGGGGATGAGCAGTTCTTC. Protein product: CASSERTVSRGDEQFF. Using reference TRBV2 and TRBJ2-1 for the parts outside the CDR3, the full variable domain is EPEVTQTPSHQVTQMGQEVILRCVPISNHLYFYWYRQILGQKVEFLVSFYNNEISEKSEIFDDQFSVERPDGSNFTLKIRSTKLEDSAMYFCASSERTVSRGDEQFFGPGTRLTVL.